The present T cell receptor (beta chain) was sequenced within a study of blood T cell repertoires in COVID-19 (dated by TCRdb to the early 2020s). About the study as a whole: Collaborator samples came from the United States, Italy and Spain and covered acute and convalescent phases of COVID-19. The material from the prospective study consisted of cDNA or gDNA derived from T cells, B-cell-depleted T cells, or PBMCs. Subjects who had been exposed to COVID-19, were actively infected with it, or had recovered from it provided the deeply sampled blood TCRbeta repertoires that made up the dataset. The repertoires were made available in a free public database intended to serve as a resource for research on the immune response to SARS-CoV-2. The samples were drawn from the first 160 participants of the ongoing ImmuneRACE study and from some 1,300 subjects provided by 6 global collaborators. Sample metadata almost always included a de-identified subject ID, COVID-19 status, age in years and sex. Where available, HLA class I and class II types were obtained from metadata supplied by the sample provider rather than from assay-based typing.

About this clone itself: This clone's antigen is unknown. Qualities for individual bases were not recorded, and no much larger clone is one base off.

Collaborating institutions collected whole blood in K2EDTA tubes following their own protocols. Collaborator samples were shipped for TCRbeta analysis as frozen whole blood, isolated PBMCs, or DNA extracted from either sample type. Overall study outcomes, separate from this receptor: Clinical and demographic metadata were provided uncurated, with the amount varying by source and participant.

The immunoSEQ Assay, a bias-controlled multiplex PCR, was used to amplify TCRbeta CDR3 regions from genomic DNA. Under the source paper's analysis protocol: Within the assay, amplification of reference gene primers was used to estimate how many nucleated cells each sample contained. To quantify the absolute abundance of each unique TCRbeta CDR3 rearrangement, sequence reads were collapsed and filtered. For each sample, productive Simpson clonality was calculated as the square root of Simpson's diversity index over productive rearrangements. The clones in this table, taken by TCRdb from immuneACCESS, are in-frame only. Not every clone is retained; where verified, under half of the shortfall comes from an unresolved V gene, and the cause of the rest is unknown. V and J calls and clone size are those listed in that table; D and trimming were worked out from the DNA. In this sample the table shows approximately 50,000 clones, over 75% of which occur a single time. The ten top clones hold about 5.1% of the sample.

Sequences were obtained from peripheral blood. This TCR came from a man aged 70-80 years with acute or convalescent COVID-19.

The DNA reads TGTGCCAGTAGTACCCGTGCGGGGTCCTACGAGCAGTACTTC. This encodes CASSTRAGSYEQYF. The rearrangement combines TRBV19 with TRBJ2-7; a weak D assignment points to TRBD2 (6 bases agree). Inclusive of the bounding cysteine and phenylalanine, the CDR3 is 14 residues long. This entry keeps only the CDR3 DNA: 42 bases, framed from base 1. CDR1 and CDR2 (LNHDA, SQIVND) derive from the germline V gene (reference sequence). At the junction V is shortened by 4 bases and J by 1 base, with 11 bases in between. The CDR3, completed at both ends by the reference TRBV19 and TRBJ2-7 genes, gives the full variable domain DGGITQSPKYLFRKEGQNVTLSCEQNLNHDAMYWYRQDPGQGLRLIYYSQIVNDFQKGDIAEGYSVSREKKESFPLTVTSAQKNPTAFYLCASSTRAGSYEQYFGPGTRLTVT.